The clone carrying this TCR beta chain occurred once. Assay: immunoSEQ multiplex PCR; the TCRdb copy retains only in-frame clones and omits some. The table shows about 140,000 clones, with 77% occurring only once. The sample belongs to a study of blood T cell repertoires in COVID-19. The CDR3 has 19 amino acids. In germline, CDR1 is MNHEY, CDR2 SMNVEV (reference sequence). With 2 bases clipped from V and 0 bases from J, the junction kept 9 bases outside the gene matches. Source material: peripheral blood. This receptor was taken from a woman aged 50 to 60 with active or convalescent COVID-19. J is TRBJ2-6 and V is TRBV27; TRBD1 matches 8 bases. In nucleotides, the CDR3 is TGTGCCAGCAGTTTAGCGTGGGACAGGATGATCTCTGGGGCCAACGTCCTGACTTTC. This gives the protein CASSLAWDRMISGANVLTF.